These 31 T cell receptor beta chains share one sample of origin, sequenced in a study of shared clonotypes between healthy human individuals. Using immunoSEQ multiplex PCR, the repertoire was profiled, and TCRdb retains in-frame clones only, with some absent. This sample yields about 990,000 clones, of which 70% to 80% are seen a single time; roughly 0.65% belongs to the top ten. Sequenced input: memory CD4+ T cells from PBMCs. Noted subset: CD45RA-negative fraction. These receptors were taken from a man younger than 30 in good health. Some clones in this sample may be carry-over from other donors' samples.

V gene TRBV11-2 combines with J gene TRBJ2-5; TRBD2 aligns across 11 bases. Germline CDR1 and CDR2: SGHAT and FQNNGV. The junction had 7 bases not matched to a gene; V was cut back by 5 bases and J by 2 bases. The CDR3 spans 16 residues. CDR3 sequence: CASSRTSGSNQETQYF. The DNA of the CDR3 is TGTGCCAGCAGCCGTACTAGCGGGAGTAATCAAGAGACCCAGTACTTC.

This sequence joins TRBV11-2 and TRBJ2-5, with D possibly matching TRBD2 (7 bases). This CDR3 is 13 amino acids long. Looked up from germline, CDR1 is SGHAT and CDR2 is FQNNGV. The V gene lost 5 bases and the J gene lost 4 bases, with 11 bases spanning the gap. The CDR3 DNA sequence: TGTGCCAGCAGCGCGGGGGCGGCAGAGACCCAGTACTTC. The encoded protein is CASSAGAAETQYF.

The CDR3 DNA follows: TGTGCCAGCGGTTCTAGCGGGAGGGGTCACGAGCAGTACTTC. Protein product: CASGSSGRGHEQYF. The gene calls are TRBV28 and TRBJ2-7, with 12 bases matching TRBD2. V trimming: 8 bases; J trimming: 5 bases; junction bases outside the gene matches: 7. This CDR3 spans 14 amino acids. Germline CDR1 and CDR2: MDHEN and SYDVKM.

This clone was seen a handful of times. The V and J genes are TRBV7-3 and TRBJ2-3, with 11 bases fitting TRBD2. The trim removed 4 bases at V and 0 bases at J, leaving 9 bases unmatched. The CDR3 sequence is 18 residues long. Germline-derived CDR1 and CDR2 are SGHTA and FQGTGA. The chain's CDR3 is CASSSPRVAGGSTDTQYF. CDR3 coding DNA: TGTGCCAGCAGCTCCCCACGGGTAGCGGGAGGGAGCACAGATACGCAGTATTTT.

This chain uses TRBV11-2 with TRBJ1-1, with a weak D call TRBD1 (5 bases). V lost 5 bases, J lost 1 base, and 8 bases lay in between. This CDR3 is built from 13 residues. Germline V CDR1 and CDR2: SGHAT, FQNNGV. Here the CDR3 DNA reads TGTGCCAGCAGCGAGGGGAGGAACACTGAAGCTTTCTTT. Encoded protein: CASSEGRNTEAFF.

For the CDR3, the DNA is TGTGCCAGCAGTTACACGACTAGTAGGGCAGATACGCAGTATTTT. This translates into CASSYTTSRADTQYF. The V and J genes are TRBV6-5 and TRBJ2-3; a weak D match, TRBD2 (6 bases). Germline assignment: CDR1 MNHEY and CDR2 SVGAGI. This CDR3 has 15 amino acids. Trimming took off 2 bases at V and 4 bases at J, with 13 bases between the two ends.

This clone was seen just once. J is TRBJ2-4 and V is TRBV15; D remains unclear. This CDR3 has 14 amino acids. Germline V gene data show CDR1 as LNHNV and CDR2 as YYDKDF (reference sequence). Trimming removed 0 bases from V and 2 bases from J, with 5 bases in between. The CDR3 protein is CATSRDLTKNIQYF. CDR3 nucleotide sequence: TGTGCCACCAGCAGAGATTTAACCAAAAACATTCAGTACTTC. Filled out from reference TRBV15 and TRBJ2-4, the complete variable domain reads DAMVIQNPRYQVTQFGKPVTLSCSQTLNHNVMYWYQQKSSQAPKLLFHYYDKDFNNEADTPDNFQSRRPNTSFCFLDIRSPGLGDTAMYLCATSRDLTKNIQYFGAGTRLSVL.

Concerning this clone: This may be a read error, as it is one base from a much larger clone. Other DNA sequences in the sample encode the same CDR3. The CDR3 nucleotides are TGTGCCAGCAGTGGCAACAGGGGACAGGGGACTCAGTACTTC. It codes for CASSGNRGQGTQYF. The V gene is TRBV6-1, the J gene TRBJ2-5, with TRBD1 matching over 10 bases. Germline CDR1 and CDR2: MNHNS and SASEGT. Trimming at V came to 4 bases and at J to 11 bases, leaving 10 bases not matched to a gene. This CDR3 spans 14 amino acids.

The chain recombines TRBV18 with TRBJ2-7; D call uncertain. The CDR3 sequence is 14 residues long. CDR1 is KGHSH, CDR2 LQKENI, per germline. V was cut by 6 bases and J by 4 bases, with 16 bases left in between. The CDR3 DNA is TGTGCCAGCTCCCCCGTGGGTAGCAGATACGAGCAGTACTTC. It yields the protein CASSPVGSRYEQYF.

This clone was observed a single time. V is TRBV9 and J is TRBJ2-4; a weak D match, TRBD2 (5 bases). This CDR3 comprises 14 residues. V lost 3 bases and J lost 2, with 9 bases in between. Germline assignment: CDR1 SGDLS and CDR2 YYNGEE. This CDR3 reads CASSEGVTKNIQYF. CDR3 coding DNA: TGTGCCAGCAGCGAGGGAGTAACCAAAAACATTCAGTACTTC. The entire variable domain, with the rest obtained from reference TRBV9 and TRBJ2-4, is as follows: DSGVTQTPKHLITATGQRVTLRCSPRSGDLSVYWYQQSLDQGLQFLIQYYNGEERAKGNILERFSAQQFPDLHSELNLSSLELGDSALYFCASSEGVTKNIQYFGAGTRLSVL.

CDR3 sequence reads: CASSQRGTGELFF. The CDR3 DNA reads TGTGCCAGCAGCCAGAGGGGGACCGGGGAGCTGTTTTTT. The V and J genes are TRBV7-6 and TRBJ2-2; perhaps TRBD1 as D (6 bases). CDR1 is SGHVS and CDR2 is FNYEAQ in the germline V gene. V lost 5 bases, J lost 5 bases, and 9 bases lay in between. The CDR3 loop spans 13 amino acids.

The genes are TRBV11-2 and TRBJ1-4; 7 positions agree with TRBD1. Germline assignment: CDR1 SGHAT and CDR2 FQNNGV. The CDR3 sequence is 15 residues long. V lost 6 bases to trimming and J lost 8 bases; unmatched junction nucleotides: 12. In nucleotides, the CDR3 is TGTGCCAGCAGTTACACTGGGCAGGGGGGAGAAAAACTGTTTTTT. Translation: CASSYTGQGGEKLFF.

This clone was seen just once. The chain links TRBV5-6 to TRBJ1-2; D possibly corresponds to TRBD1 (5 bases). CDR1 SGHDT and CDR2 YYEEEE come from the germline V gene. V was clipped by 3 bases and J by 5 bases, with 14 bases between them. This CDR3 region has 14 residues. DNA of the CDR3: TGTGCCAGCAGCTCCCTGGAGGGGTTGTATGGCTACACCTTC. Its protein is CASSSLEGLYGYTF. Drawing the rest from reference TRBV5-6 and TRBJ1-2, the complete variable domain is DAGVTQSPTHLIKTRGQQVTLRCSPKSGHDTVSWYQQALGQGPQFIFQYYEEEERQRGNFPDRFSGHQFPNYSSELNVNALLLGDSALYLCASSSLEGLYGYTFGSGTRLTVV.

The rearrangement uses TRBV2 and TRBJ1-1, with D uncertain. V was clipped by 6 bases and J by 4 bases, with 12 bases between them. The CDR3 is made up of 13 amino acids. CDR1 is SNHLY, CDR2 FYNNEI, per germline. CDR3 DNA sequence: TGTGCCAGCAGCGCCCAATCGGGCACTGAAGCTTTCTTT. It codes for CASSAQSGTEAFF.

The chain recombines TRBV2 with TRBJ1-2; D gene uncertain. Trimming shortened V by 5 bases and J by 2 bases, and 18 bases separated the two germline ends. Germline V gene data show CDR1 as SNHLY and CDR2 as FYNNEI. The CDR3 consists of 16 residues. The CDR3 is CASSYHGQPENYGYTF. CDR3 sequence (DNA): TGTGCCAGCAGTTACCATGGGCAGCCCGAGAACTATGGCTACACCTTC.

The CDR3 sequence: CASSSPGHTQYF. As DNA, the CDR3 is TGTGCCAGCAGTTCCCCGGGACATACGCAGTATTTT. The chain uses TRBV28 and TRBJ2-3; either TRBD1 or TRBD2 may fit D (5 bases each). Germline V CDR1 and CDR2: MDHEN, SYDVKM. Deletions cut 4 bases from V and 7 bases from J, with 9 bases between. This CDR3 contains 12 residues.

This chain connects TRBV2 to TRBJ1-2, with a possible D match to TRBD1 (6 bases). There are 14 residues in the CDR3. Trimming removed 6 bases at V and 7 bases at J, with 18 bases between. Per germline, CDR1 SNHLY and CDR2 FYNNEI. The CDR3 nucleotides read TGTGCCAGCAGCCCCACAGGGAAAGATCTTGGCTACACCTTC. Translated, it gives CASSPTGKDLGYTF.

The V call is TRBV5-6, the J call TRBJ2-2; 7 bases line up with TRBD2. CDR3 length equals 16 residues. The V and J ends lost 4 bases and 4 bases, in that order; junction bases with no gene match: 10. The germline V gene encodes CDR1 SGHDT and CDR2 YYEEEE. CDR3 nucleotides: TGTGCCAGCAGCCAGGAGGCGGGAGCCACCACCGGGGAGCTGTTTTTT. Translating gives CASSQEAGATTGELFF. Full variable domain (remainder filled in from reference TRBV5-6 and TRBJ2-2): DAGVTQSPTHLIKTRGQQVTLRCSPKSGHDTVSWYQQALGQGPQFIFQYYEEEERQRGNFPDRFSGHQFPNYSSELNVNALLLGDSALYLCASSQEAGATTGELFFGEGSRLTVL.

The chain links TRBV5-1 to TRBJ1-6; maybe TRBD1 (5 bases). V lost 5 bases and J 7 bases, leaving 16 bases between the germline ends. The CDR3 runs 15 residues. In germline, CDR1 is SGHRS, CDR2 YFSETQ. CDR3 loop: CASRQELGVNSPLHF. The CDR3 DNA reads TGCGCCAGCAGACAGGAGCTGGGTGTCAATTCACCCCTCCACTTT.

The chain employs TRBV2 and TRBJ2-1; D tentatively reads TRBD1 or TRBD2 (6 bases each). The V gene's germline CDR1 is SNHLY and CDR2 FYNNEI. Trimming pared 6 bases from V and 6 bases from J, leaving 9 bases between. There are 12 residues in the CDR3. CDR3 DNA sequence: TGTGCCAGCAGCAGGGGAGGCAATGAGCAGTTCTTC. Translating it yields CASSRGGNEQFF.

This chain links TRBV19 with TRBJ2-7; no firm D call. The germline V gene has CDR1 LNHDA and CDR2 SQIVND (reference sequence). V was cut by 6 bases and J by 2 bases, with 11 bases left in between. CDR3 length: 13 residues. CDR3 sequence reads: CASSGRQPYEQYF. The CDR3 DNA is TGTGCCAGTAGCGGTAGACAACCCTACGAGCAGTACTTC.

This chain joins TRBV5-1 and TRBJ2-3; D is uncertain. The CDR3 consists of 15 residues. Per germline, CDR1 SGHRS and CDR2 YFSETQ. V lost 0 bases and J 4 bases, leaving 12 bases between the germline ends. CDR3 in DNA: TGCGCCAGCAGCTTGGGTGATCCGGATTCAGATACGCAGTATTTT. Protein product: CASSLGDPDSDTQYF.

The sample holds many counts of this clone. The chain carries TRBV6-5 and TRBJ1-2, with unresolved D. The CDR3 covers 13 residues. V was cut by 5 bases and J by 4 bases, with 11 bases left in between. CDR1 and CDR2 from the germline V gene are MNHEY and SVGAGI. The CDR3 bases are TGTGCCAGCAGTGTGGCGGCTACCTATGGCTACACCTTC. It translates to CASSVAATYGYTF.

The chain is built from TRBV6-5 and TRBJ1-2; a weak D match, TRBD1 (5 bases). V gave up 0 bases and J gave up 4 bases, with 15 bases separating them. The germline V gene encodes CDR1 MNHEY and CDR2 SVGAGI. This CDR3 contains 16 residues. DNA of the CDR3: TGTGCCAGCAGTTACTCGAGTGGGAAAGGGACCTATGGCTACACCTTC. Its translation is CASSYSSGKGTYGYTF.

The V and J genes are TRBV6-1 and TRBJ2-3; 9 bases align to TRBD2. Germline V gene data show CDR1 as MNHNS and CDR2 as SASEGT. Losses at the gene ends were 11 bases for V and 1 base for J; bases not matched to a gene: 4. The CDR3 totals 13 residues. CDR3 nucleotide sequence: TGTGCCGGGAGGACTAGCGGCACAGATACGCAGTATTTT. This codes for CAGRTSGTDTQYF.

The genes are TRBV2 and TRBJ2-1; 12 nucleotides match TRBD2. The V gene end was trimmed by 1 base and the J gene end by 8 bases; junction bases not matched to a gene: 3. This CDR3 comprises 15 residues. The germline gives CDR1 SNHLY, CDR2 FYNNEI. This chain's CDR3 is CASSEEASGRDEQFF. The CDR3 DNA sequence: TGTGCCAGCAGTGAAGAGGCTAGCGGGAGGGATGAGCAGTTCTTC.

CDR3 nucleotide sequence: TGCGCCAGCAGCCTCAGCAGGGCGGGCACCGGGGAGCTGTTTTTT. Its protein is CASSLSRAGTGELFF. This chain uses TRBV5-1 with TRBJ2-2; the D call may be TRBD1 or TRBD2 (5 bases each). Germline loops: CDR1 SGHRS, CDR2 YFSETQ. CDR3 length: 15 amino acids. V was cut by 4 bases and J by 4 bases, with 14 bases left in between.

The V gene is TRBV2, the J gene TRBJ1-5, with 10 bases identical to TRBD1. Trimming at V came to 2 bases and at J to 6 bases, leaving 7 bases not matched to a gene. This CDR3 has 16 residues. Germline V gene lookup returns CDR1 SNHLY and CDR2 FYNNEI. CDR3 in amino acids: CASSERGTGVGQPQHF. The CDR3 nucleotides are TGTGCCAGCAGTGAACGAGGGACAGGGGTTGGTCAGCCCCAGCATTTT.

This chain joins TRBV2 and TRBJ1-2, with D perhaps TRBD1 (5 bases). From germline, CDR1 is SNHLY and CDR2 FYNNEI. V was trimmed by 6 bases and J by 1 base, leaving 12 bases between them. This CDR3 spans 14 amino acids. Here the CDR3 DNA reads TGTGCCAGCAGCCGGGACGCCATTAACTATGGCTACACCTTC. This encodes CASSRDAINYGYTF.

Remarks on this clone: Mismatch with germline at one junction end may stem from a read error. The V and J genes are TRBV29-1 and TRBJ2-3, with a possible D match to TRBD1 (6 bases). CDR1 is SQVTM and CDR2 is ANQGSEA in the germline V gene. This CDR3 spans 15 amino acids. The CDR3 nucleotides are TGCAGCGCTGAAGGTGGGACACGGGCCACAGATACGCAGTATTTT. This gives the protein CSAEGGTRATDTQYF.

This clone was recorded a few times. The DNA for the CDR3 is TGTGCCAGCAGCAGACCCGGGACTGCGAGCTCCTACGAGCAGTACTTC. This gives the protein CASSRPGTASSYEQYF. The rearrangement uses TRBV5-6 and TRBJ2-7; possibly TRBD2 for D (6 bases). V gave up 4 bases and J gave up 0 bases, with 17 bases separating them. Looked up from germline, CDR1 is SGHDT and CDR2 is YYEEEE. This CDR3 has 16 residues.